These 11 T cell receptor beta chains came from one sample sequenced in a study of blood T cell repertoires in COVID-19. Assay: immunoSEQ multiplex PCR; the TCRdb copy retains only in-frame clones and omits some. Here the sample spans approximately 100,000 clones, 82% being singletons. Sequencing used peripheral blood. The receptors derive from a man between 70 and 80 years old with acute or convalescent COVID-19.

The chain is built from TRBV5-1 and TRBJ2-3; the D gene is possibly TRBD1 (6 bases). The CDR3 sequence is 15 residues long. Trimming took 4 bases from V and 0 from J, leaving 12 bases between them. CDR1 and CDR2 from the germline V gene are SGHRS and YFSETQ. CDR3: CASSRGQGSTDTQYF. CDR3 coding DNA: TGCGCCAGCAGCCGGGGACAAGGTAGCACAGATACGCAGTATTTT.

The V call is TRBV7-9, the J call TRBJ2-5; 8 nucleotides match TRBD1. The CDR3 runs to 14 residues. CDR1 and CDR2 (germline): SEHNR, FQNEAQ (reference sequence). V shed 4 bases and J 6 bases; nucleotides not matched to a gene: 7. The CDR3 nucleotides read TGTGCCAGCAGCTCTACAGGGGGATTGAAGACCCAGTACTTC. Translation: CASSSTGGLKTQYF.

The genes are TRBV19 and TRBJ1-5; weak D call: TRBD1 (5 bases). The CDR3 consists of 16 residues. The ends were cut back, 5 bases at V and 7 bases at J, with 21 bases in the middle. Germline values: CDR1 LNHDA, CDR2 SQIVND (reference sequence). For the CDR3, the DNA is TGTGCCAGTAGTTCGACGTCCCAGGGCCGATACCAGCCCCAGCATTTT. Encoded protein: CASSSTSQGRYQPQHF.

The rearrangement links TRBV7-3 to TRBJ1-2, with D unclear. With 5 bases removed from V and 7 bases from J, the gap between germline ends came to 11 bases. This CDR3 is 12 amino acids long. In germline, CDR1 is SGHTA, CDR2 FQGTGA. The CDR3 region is CASSPGGSGYTF. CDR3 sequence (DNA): TGTGCCAGCAGCCCCGGCGGCAGTGGCTACACCTTC.

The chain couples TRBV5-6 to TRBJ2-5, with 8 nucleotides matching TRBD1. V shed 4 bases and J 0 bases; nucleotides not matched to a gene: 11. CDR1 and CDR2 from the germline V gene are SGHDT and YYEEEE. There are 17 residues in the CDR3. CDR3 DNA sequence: TGTGCCAGCAGCACACTTGGACAGGGTAGGCACCAAGAGACCCAGTACTTC. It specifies CASSTLGQGRHQETQYF.

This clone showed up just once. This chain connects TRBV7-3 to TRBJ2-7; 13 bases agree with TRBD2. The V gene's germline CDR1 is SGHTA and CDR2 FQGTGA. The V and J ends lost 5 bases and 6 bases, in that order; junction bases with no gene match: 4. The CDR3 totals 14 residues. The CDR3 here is CASSPGLAGSEQYF. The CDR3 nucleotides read TGTGCCAGCAGCCCGGGACTAGCGGGAAGCGAGCAGTACTTC.

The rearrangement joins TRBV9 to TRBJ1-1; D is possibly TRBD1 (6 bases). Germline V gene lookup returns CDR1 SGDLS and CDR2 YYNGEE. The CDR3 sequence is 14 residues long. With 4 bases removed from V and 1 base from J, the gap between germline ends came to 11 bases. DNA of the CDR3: TGTGCCAGCAGCACACGACAGGAGAACACTGAAGCTTTCTTT. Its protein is CASSTRQENTEAFF.

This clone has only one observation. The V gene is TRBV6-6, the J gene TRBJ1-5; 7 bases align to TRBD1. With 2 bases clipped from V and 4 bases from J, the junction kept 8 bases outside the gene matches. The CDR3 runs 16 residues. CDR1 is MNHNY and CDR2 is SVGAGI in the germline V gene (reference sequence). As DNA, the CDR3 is TGTGCCAGCAGTTACCCTGGGACAGCTTCAAATCAGCCCCAGCATTTT. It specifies CASSYPGTASNQPQHF.

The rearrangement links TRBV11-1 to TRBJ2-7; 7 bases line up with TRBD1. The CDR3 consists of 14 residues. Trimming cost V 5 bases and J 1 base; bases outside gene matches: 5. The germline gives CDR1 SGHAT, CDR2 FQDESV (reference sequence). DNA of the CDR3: TGTGCCAGCAGCGGGACAGTTCCTTCCTACGAGCAGTACTTC. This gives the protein CASSGTVPSYEQYF.

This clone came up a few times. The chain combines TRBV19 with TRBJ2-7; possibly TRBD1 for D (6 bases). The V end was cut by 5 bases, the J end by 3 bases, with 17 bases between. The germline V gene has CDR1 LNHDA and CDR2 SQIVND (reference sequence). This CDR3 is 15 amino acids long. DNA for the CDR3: TGTGCCAGTAGTTCCGGGCCAGGGGCCATCTACGAGCAGTACTTC. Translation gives CASSSGPGAIYEQYF. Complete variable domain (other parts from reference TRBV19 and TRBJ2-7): DGGITQSPKYLFRKEGQNVTLSCEQNLNHDAMYWYRQDPGQGLRLIYYSQIVNDFQKGDIAEGYSVSREKKESFPLTVTSAQKNPTAFYLCASSSGPGAIYEQYFGPGTRLTVT.

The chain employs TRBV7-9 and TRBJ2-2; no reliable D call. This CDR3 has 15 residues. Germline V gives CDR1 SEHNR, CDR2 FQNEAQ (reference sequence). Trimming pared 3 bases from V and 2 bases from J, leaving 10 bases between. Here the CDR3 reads CASSLVQLNTGELFF. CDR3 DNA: TGTGCCAGCAGCTTGGTACAGCTTAACACCGGGGAGCTGTTTTTT.